The clone carrying this TCR beta chain is a singleton in its sample. This record belongs to a study of cytomegalovirus exposure and HLA in healthy donors. Germline values: CDR1 SGHDT, CDR2 YYEEEE. The V end lost 5 bases, the J end lost 3 bases, and 8 bases lay between the germline ends. This CDR3 is built from 12 residues. Researchers ran the PCR with 60 Vbeta and 13 Jbeta primers. Only in-frame clones appear in the TCRdb table, and some are missing; sequencing was by immunoSEQ multiplex PCR. The sample shows roughly 100,000 clones, approximately 83% of them seen only once. Source material: PBMCs. The source is a man aged 45-65 years in good health and CMV-seronegative. The chain has TRBV5-6 and TRBJ1-2, with D possibly being TRBD1 (5 bases). The CDR3 region has the DNA TGTGCCAGCAGTGGGGGGGACTATGGCTACACCTTC. Its protein is CASSGGDYGYTF.